This T cell receptor (beta chain) was recorded in a study of vaccination and CD4 T cells after COVID-19. A note on this clonotype: Its antigen is unidentified.

Cultured CD4+ T cell DNA underwent sequencing with the Oncomine TCR Beta short-read assay. Each CDR3 protein is one row after TCRdb ran MiXCR on the PCR reads. This sample carries 15,000 to 20,000 distinct CDR3 sequences, about 60% of them seen once, and the ten largest clones take around 9.6%. The trim removed 5 bases at V and 3 bases at J, leaving 5 bases unmatched. The CDR3 is made up of 15 amino acids. Germline CDR1 MNHNS, CDR2 SASEGT. Regarding treatment: roughly nine-day PBMC culture with coronavirus spike peptide pools or control peptides (ViraFEST assay). The clonotype comes from a human donor who had recovered from COVID-19. The starting material was CD4+ T cells from blood, cultured in vitro, obtained after SARS-CoV-2 vaccination. V usage is TRBV6-1 and J usage is TRBJ2-1, with 9 bases identical to TRBD2. The CDR3 region is CASSIRLAVYNEQFF. As DNA, the CDR3 is TGTGCCAGCAGTATCCGACTAGCGGTCTACAATGAGCAGTTCTTC.